This T cell receptor beta chain was observed in a study of cytomegalovirus exposure and HLA in healthy donors. Germline V gene lookup returns CDR1 SGHAT and CDR2 FQNNGV. This CDR3 contains 18 residues. Deletions cut 8 bases from V and 5 bases from J, with 28 bases between. Comments on this clone: The antigen remains unidentified.

Study findings and constraints: Serostatus for CMV was the only available immune exposure information. Among donors in an Asian-associated ancestry cluster, a later analysis reportedly found fewer N-insertions than the roughly 610-donor mean.

PCR involved 60 Vbeta and 13 Jbeta primers. Method: immunoSEQ multiplex PCR; TCRdb's copy keeps in-frame clones and lacks some. The sample consists of roughly 100,000 clones, less than 90% of them appearing once. Healthy bone marrow donors made up the donor group. The chain couples TRBV11-2 to TRBJ2-1; weak D call: TRBD1 (7 bases). The sequence was collected from a man aged 40-49 years in good health and CMV-seronegative. The specimen was PBMCs. CDR3 DNA: TGTGCCAGCGGCTCCCTGAAAGCGGAGGGGGCCGCCCACAATGAGCAGTTCTTC. It is translated as CASGSLKAEGAAHNEQFF.